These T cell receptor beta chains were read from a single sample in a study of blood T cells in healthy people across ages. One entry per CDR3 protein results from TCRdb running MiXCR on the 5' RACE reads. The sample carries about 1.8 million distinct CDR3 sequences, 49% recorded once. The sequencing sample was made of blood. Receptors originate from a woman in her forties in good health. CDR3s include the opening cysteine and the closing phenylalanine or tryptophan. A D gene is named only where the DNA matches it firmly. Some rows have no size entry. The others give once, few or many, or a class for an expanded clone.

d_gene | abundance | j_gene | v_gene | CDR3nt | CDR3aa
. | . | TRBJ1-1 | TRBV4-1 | TGCGCCAGCAGCCAGGCTAGGGCAGGAATAATGAACACTGAAGCTTTCTTT | CASSQARAGIMNTEAFF
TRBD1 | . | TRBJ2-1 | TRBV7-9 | TGTGCCAGCAGCTCAAGGGGCTACAGGGGGAATAGGGACAATGAGCAGTTCTTC | CASSSRGYRGNRDNEQFF
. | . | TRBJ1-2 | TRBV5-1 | TGCGCCAGCAGCTTGACGGGAAGGGCTTTCTATGGCTACACCTTC | CASSLTGRAFYGYTF
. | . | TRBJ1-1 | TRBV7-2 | TGTGCCAGCAGCGGGTCCGGACCTGAAGCTTTCTTT | CASSGSGPEAFF
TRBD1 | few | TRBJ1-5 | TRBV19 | TGTGCCAGTAGTATCGGGACAGGGCCCATCGGGAGCAATCAGCCCCAGCATTTT | CASSIGTGPIGSNQPQHF
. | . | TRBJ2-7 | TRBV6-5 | TGTGCCAGCAGTTACTCGAACCCCATTCGGAGCCGAGCCTACGAGCAGTACTTC | CASSYSNPIRSRAYEQYF
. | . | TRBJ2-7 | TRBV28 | TGTGCCAGCACCAAATTGGGGGGCTACGAGCAGTACTTC | CASTKLGGYEQYF
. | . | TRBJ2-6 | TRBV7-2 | TGTGCCAGCAGCCCTTCCGGAGGTACCTCTGGGGCCAACGTCCTGACTTTC | CASSPSGGTSGANVLTF
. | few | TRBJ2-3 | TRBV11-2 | TGTGCCAGCAGCCCCGAAGCTAGCACAGATACGCAGTATTTT | CASSPEASTDTQYF
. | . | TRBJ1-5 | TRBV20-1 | TGCAGTGCTAGTCCCCGCAATCAGCCCCAGCATTTT | CSASPRNQPQHF
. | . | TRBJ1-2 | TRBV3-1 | TGTGCCAGCTCACCACGCGGAGGGGCCACGTATGGCTACACCTTC | CASSPRGGATYGYTF
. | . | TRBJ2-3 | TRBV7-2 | TGTGCCAGCAGCTCGCTCCCGGGCCTTACAGATACGCAGTATTTT | CASSSLPGLTDTQYF
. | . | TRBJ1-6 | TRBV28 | TGTGCCAGCAGTTTCAGGGCGCCGGGAGGTAGTTCACCCCTCCACTTT | CASSFRAPGGSSPLHF
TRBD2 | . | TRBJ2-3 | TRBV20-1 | TGCAGTGTTACCAATTTTCTAGCGGGGCCCGCAGGGGAGCAGTATTTT | CSVTNFLAGPAGEQYF
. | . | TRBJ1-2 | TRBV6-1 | TGTGCCAGCATAATCACGGGACACACTAACTATGGCTACACCTTC | CASIITGHTNYGYTF